This T cell receptor beta chain came from a study of blood T cell repertoires in COVID-19. Study-wide background: The study drew acute and convalescent COVID-19 samples from the United States, Italy and Spain. T cells, B-cell-depleted T cells, or PBMCs provided the cDNA or gDNA that served as material.

CDR1 is MNHEY and CDR2 is SVGAGI in the germline V gene. This CDR3 comprises 14 residues. V trimming: 5 bases; J trimming: 6 bases; junction bases outside the gene matches: 4. In the original analysis: Researchers report that nucleated cell counts were estimated from reference gene primer amplification. Profiling relied on immunoSEQ multiplex PCR, and the TCRdb table lists in-frame clones only, not all of them. The D gene and trimming were derived from the DNA, and the V and J assignments and clone size from that table. The data contain tens of thousands of clones, around 81% of them seen just once; the ten biggest clones take up roughly 2.1%.

V and J are TRBV6-5 and TRBJ1-4, with 9 bases aligning to TRBD1. Sequenced input: peripheral blood. The clonotype comes from a woman in her seventies with acute or convalescent COVID-19. The CDR3: CASSRDRVDEKLFF. The CDR3 DNA follows: TGTGCCAGCAGTCGGGACAGGGTCGATGAAAAACTGTTTTTT.